This TCR beta chain was sequenced during a study of T cell repertoires in cytomegalovirus infection. Overall study findings and caveats: CMV carriers having the relevant HLA were flagged by cumulative public TCR beta family frequency.

V lost 4 bases and J 3 bases, leaving 10 bases between the germline ends. The length of the CDR3 is 15 residues. Germline CDR1 reads SEHNR; CDR2 reads FQNEAQ (reference sequence). This clonotype was seen only a few times. Its target is not known. TCRdb reanalysed the reads using MiXCR and keeps one entry per CDR3 protein. The sample contains about 85,000 distinct CDR3 sequences, around half of which appear only once. V and J are TRBV7-9 and TRBJ2-6; D is undetermined. This receptor was obtained from a human donor in good health (CMV status not recorded). Some clones in this sample may be carry-over from other donors' samples. The sequencing used CD8+ T cells from cultured PBMCs, collected from culture after CMV antigen stimulation. DNA of the CDR3: TGTGCCAGCAGCTCCCCTAATAGTGGGGCCAACGTCCTGACTTTC. Translation gives CASSSPNSGANVLTF.